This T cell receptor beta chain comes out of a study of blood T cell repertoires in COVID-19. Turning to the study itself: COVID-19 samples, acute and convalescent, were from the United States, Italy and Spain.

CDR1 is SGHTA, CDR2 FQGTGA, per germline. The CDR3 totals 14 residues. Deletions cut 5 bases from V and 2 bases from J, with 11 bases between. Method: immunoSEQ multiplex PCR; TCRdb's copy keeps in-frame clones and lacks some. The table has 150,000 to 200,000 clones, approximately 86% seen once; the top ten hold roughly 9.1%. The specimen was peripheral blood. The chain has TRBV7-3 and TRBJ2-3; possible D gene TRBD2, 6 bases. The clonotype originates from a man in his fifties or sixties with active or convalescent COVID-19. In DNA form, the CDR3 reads TGTGCCAGCAGCCAACGGGAGACCACAGATACGCAGTATTTT. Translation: CASSQRETTDTQYF.